These T cell receptor beta chains were read from a single sample in a study of glioma-infiltrating T cells after dendritic cell vaccination. Using immunoSEQ multiplex PCR, the repertoire was profiled, and TCRdb retains in-frame clones only, with some absent. The sample gives fewer than 90,000 clones, 80% to 85% of which show up once; approximately 6.6% is in the top ten. The sample here was blood, taken after dendritic cell vaccination. All receptors derive from a human donor with glioblastoma. The CDR3 runs from the conserved cysteine through the conserved F or W. D genes are given only for firm matches.

NA | TRBV5-6 | CASSERMRGGGTQYF
NA | TRBV19 | CASSTGSWQPQHF
TRBD1 | TRBV5-1 | CASSLSDRTNYGYTF
NA | TRBV19 | CASSSQSEDEQFF
NA | TRBV7-2 | CASSLRRQETQYF
NA | TRBV25-1 | CASSEVGAGIIGSPLHF
TRBD1 | TRBV6-1 | CASKKQGVQQYF
NA | TRBV27 | CASSLDRPANQPQHF
TRBD1 | TRBV4-3 | CASSQDRDRAYGYTF
TRBD2 | TRBV4-2 | CASSQGTSGGGDEQFF
NA | TRBV14 | CASSQVSSLGNEQFF
NA | TRBV7-9 | CASSLAGQLGGNTIYF
TRBD2 | TRBV19 | CASTNTRRGAFQDTQYF
TRBD1 | TRBV5-1 | CASSFTGDTEAFF
NA | TRBV6-1 | CASSEARHSSYEQYF
TRBD2 | TRBV2 | CASSDELAGGHEQFF
TRBD1 | TRBV27 | CASSLTGVYNEQFF
NA | TRBV13 | CASSPGGSGYTF
NA | TRBV5-6 | CASSPDYDTGELFF
NA | TRBV7-9 | CASSQGTTLNGYTF
TRBD2 | TRBV14 | CASSQGQERGYQETQYF
TRBD1 | TRBV9 | CASSVARDRPSYEQYF
TRBD1 | TRBV7-2 | CASSPGGNEKLFF
TRBD2 | TRBV29-1 | CSARLAKTYEQYF
NA | TRBV7-8 | CASSRGQSRGEQYF
NA | TRBV7-2 | CASSLAGHYYEQYF
TRBD1 | TRBV27 | CASSSARTGGFDEQFF
TRBD2 | TRBV10-3 | CAISVEAGERYF
TRBD1 | TRBV7-9 | CASSVNAGQFYGYTF
NA | TRBV2 | CASSRWGGETFSYEQYF
NA | TRBV27 | CASSFGGGDYEQYF
TRBD2 | TRBV9 | CASSARGGDTGELFF
TRBD1 | TRBV6-1 | CASNEDRGNTGELFF
NA | TRBV4-2 | CASSPEGGTSTDTQYF
NA | TRBV18 | CASSPLQGNTEAFF
TRBD2 | TRBV6-6 | CASRFSGGSSYEQYF
TRBD1 | TRBV5-1 | CASSGWRTGAAGYTF
TRBD1 | TRBV5-6 | CASRHRQGSEKLFF
TRBD1 | TRBV27 | CASSLEKGASRTEAFF
TRBD1 | TRBV5-1 | CASSPGTGGAGDYGYTF
TRBD1 | TRBV5-3 | CARSLRQGNGNTIYF
NA | TRBV4-3 | CASSQDYRTLNTEAFF
NA | TRBV5-1 | CASSWAPEANYGYTF
NA | TRBV29-1 | CSAGKGDFGYTF
NA | TRBV15 | CATSGDMNYEQYF
TRBD2 | TRBV7-8 | CASSLARLAGGLEQFF
NA | TRBV2 | CASRLDGVMNTEAFF
TRBD1 | TRBV7-9 | CASRPTGESTDTQYF
NA | TRBV7-9 | CASSRGATDTQYF
TRBD1 | TRBV7-2 | CASSPDRANAEAFF
NA | TRBV20-1 | CSGLKNTEAFF
TRBD2 | TRBV6-1 | CASSHGGSPYEQYF
NA | TRBV6-6 | CASSSGGKGYTF
NA | TRBV6-4 | CASSDPGSAYDGYTF
TRBD2 | TRBV19 | CATTQVGLAGGNTGELFF
NA | TRBV7-2 | CASSSAIFGATGELFF
NA | TRBV11-3 | CASSLRNTEAFF
NA | TRBV5-4 | CASTLKAGTYNEQFF
NA | TRBV7-2 | CASSSQGSGELFF